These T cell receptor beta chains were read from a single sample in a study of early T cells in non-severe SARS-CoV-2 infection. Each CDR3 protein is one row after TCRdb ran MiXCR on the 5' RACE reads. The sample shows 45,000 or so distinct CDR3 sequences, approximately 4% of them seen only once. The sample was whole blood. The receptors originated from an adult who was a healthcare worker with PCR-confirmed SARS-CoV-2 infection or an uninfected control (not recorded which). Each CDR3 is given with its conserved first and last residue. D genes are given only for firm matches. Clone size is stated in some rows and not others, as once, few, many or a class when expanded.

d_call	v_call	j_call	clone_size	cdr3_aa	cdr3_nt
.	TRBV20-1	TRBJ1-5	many	CSALKGPQHF	TGCAGTGCCCTGAAGGGGCCCCAGCATTTT
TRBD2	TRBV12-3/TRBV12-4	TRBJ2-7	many	CASSLLKGLIYEQYF	TGTGCCAGCAGTTTGTTAAAGGGACTAATTTACGAGCAGTACTTC
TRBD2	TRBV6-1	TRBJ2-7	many	CASSRIAGEGEQYF	TGTGCCAGCAGCCGTATAGCGGGAGAGGGCGAGCAGTACTTC
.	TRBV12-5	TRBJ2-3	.	CASGLVASTAVGIDTQYF	TGTGCTAGTGGTTTGGTCGCTTCGACAGCGGTGGGGATAGATACGCAGTATTTT
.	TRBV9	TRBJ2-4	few	CASSPLGVTKNIQYF	TGTGCCAGCAGTCCACTGGGGGTTACCAAAAACATTCAGTACTTC
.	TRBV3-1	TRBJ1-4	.	CASSLWIAGELFF	TGTGCCAGCAGCCTATGGATTGCTGGGGAACTGTTTTTT
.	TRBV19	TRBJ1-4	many	CASSILQYGGDNEKLFF	TGTGCCAGTAGTATATTGCAGTACGGCGGCGATAATGAAAAACTGTTTTTT
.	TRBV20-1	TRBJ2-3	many	CSAGRTSGAGTDTQYF	TGCAGTGCTGGGAGGACAAGCGGAGCCGGCACAGATACGCAGTATTTT
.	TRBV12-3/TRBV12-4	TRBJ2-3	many	CASSFGRRTDTQYF	TGTGCCAGCAGTTTTGGGAGACGGACAGATACGCAGTATTTT
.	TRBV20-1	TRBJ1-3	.	CSARDGYSGNTIYF	TGCAGTGCTAGGGACGGATACTCTGGAAACACCATATATTTT
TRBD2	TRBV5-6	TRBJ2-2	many	CASSLAAGGITGELFF	TGTGCCAGCAGCTTGGCAGCGGGGGGTATTACCGGGGAGCTGTTTTTT
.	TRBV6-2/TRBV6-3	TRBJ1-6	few	CASSEGNSPLHF	TGTGCCAGCAGTGAGGGGAATTCACCCCTCCACTTT
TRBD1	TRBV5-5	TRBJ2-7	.	CASSLGQGLYEQYF	TGTGCCAGCAGCTTGGGACAGGGTCTCTACGAGCAGTACTTC
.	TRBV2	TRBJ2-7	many	CASRMGSYEQYF	TGTGCCAGCAGGATGGGTTCCTACGAGCAGTACTTC
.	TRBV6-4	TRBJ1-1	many	CASREGSDTEAFF	TGTGCCAGCAGAGAGGGATCGGACACTGAAGCTTTCTTT
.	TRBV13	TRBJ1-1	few	CASSFRNEAFF	TGTGCCAGCAGCTTTAGAAATGAAGCTTTCTTT
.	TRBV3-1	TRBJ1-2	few	CASSLYHEPYGYTF	TGTGCCAGCAGTCTTTATCACGAACCCTATGGCTACACCTTC
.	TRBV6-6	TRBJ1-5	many	CASSNSNQPQHF	TGTGCCAGCAGCAACAGCAATCAGCCCCAGCATTTT
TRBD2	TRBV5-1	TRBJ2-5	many	CASTKGSGRAETQYF	TGCGCCAGCACAAAGGGGAGCGGGAGAGCGGAGACCCAGTACTTC
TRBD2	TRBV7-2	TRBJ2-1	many	CASSSLAGGLAEQFF	TGTGCCAGCAGCTCACTAGCGGGAGGGCTCGCTGAGCAGTTCTTC
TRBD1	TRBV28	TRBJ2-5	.	CASSTGVRETQYF	TGTGCCAGCAGTACAGGGGTGCGAGAGACCCAGTACTTC
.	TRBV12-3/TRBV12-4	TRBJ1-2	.	CASSPRTYNNYGYTF	TGTGCCAGCAGTCCCCGGACATACAATAACTATGGCTACACCTTC
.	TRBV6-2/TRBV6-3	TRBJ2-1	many	CASSYDGNSYNEQFF	TGTGCCAGCAGTTACGATGGGAACTCCTACAATGAGCAGTTCTTC
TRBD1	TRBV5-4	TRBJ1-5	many	CASSQDRVGQPQHF	TGTGCCAGCAGCCAGGACAGGGTAGGGCAGCCCCAGCATTTT
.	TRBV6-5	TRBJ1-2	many	CASSYSTYYGYTF	TGTGCCAGCAGTTACTCGACCTATTATGGCTACACCTTC
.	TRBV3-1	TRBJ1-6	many	CASGGTDSPLHF	TGTGCCAGCGGCGGGACGGATTCACCCCTCCATTTT
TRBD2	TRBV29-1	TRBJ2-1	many	CSARLAGGPSGGNEQFF	TGCAGCGCCAGACTAGCGGGAGGGCCCTCGGGAGGCAATGAGCAGTTCTTC
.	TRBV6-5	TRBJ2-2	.	CASSYSATGEPFF	TGTGCCAGCAGTTACTCTGCTACCGGGGAGCCGTTTTTT
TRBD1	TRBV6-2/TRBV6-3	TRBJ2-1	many	CASSTGQLYNEQFF	TGTGCCAGCAGTACGGGACAGCTGTACAATGAGCAGTTCTTC
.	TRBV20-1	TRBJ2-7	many	CSAFPTAGGTQTEQYF	TGCAGTGCCTTCCCAACAGCTGGCGGGACGCAGACCGAGCAGTACTTC
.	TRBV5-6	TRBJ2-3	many	CASSLDRGDTQYF	TGTGCCAGCAGCTTGGATAGGGGAGATACGCAGTATTTT
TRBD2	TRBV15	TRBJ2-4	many	CATSYGLAGVTKNIQYF	TGTGCCACCAGCTACGGACTAGCGGGAGTGACCAAAAACATTCAGTACTTC
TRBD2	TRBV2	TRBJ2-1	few	CASSGLAGSNEQFF	TGTGCCAGCTCGGGACTAGCGGGATCCAATGAGCAGTTCTTC
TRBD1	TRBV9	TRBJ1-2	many	CASSATGTSYTF	TGTGCCAGCAGCGCGACAGGGACGAGCTACACCTTC
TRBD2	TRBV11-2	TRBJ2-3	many	CASSNRRASGRAITQYF	TGTGCCAGCAGCAACCGGAGGGCTAGCGGGAGGGCGATTACGCAGTATTTT
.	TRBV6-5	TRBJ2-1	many	CASSYGASNEQFF	TGTGCCAGCAGTTACGGGGCCAGTAATGAGCAGTTCTTC
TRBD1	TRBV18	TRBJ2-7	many	CASSPGTGRPEQYF	TGTGCCAGCTCCCCCGGGACAGGAAGACCCGAGCAGTACTTC
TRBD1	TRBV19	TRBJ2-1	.	CASSTSKGQGNEQFF	TGTGCCAGTAGCACATCTAAGGGACAGGGTAATGAGCAGTTCTTC
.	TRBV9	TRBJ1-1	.	CASSVGSHTEAFF	TGTGCCAGCAGCGTCGGGTCCCACACTGAAGCTTTCTTT
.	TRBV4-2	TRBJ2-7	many	CASSQAEYYEQYF	TGTGCCAGCAGCCAAGCGGAGTACTACGAGCAGTACTTC
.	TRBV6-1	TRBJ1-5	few	CASSLWGYQPQHF	TGTGCCAGCAGCCTTTGGGGATATCAGCCCCAGCATTTT
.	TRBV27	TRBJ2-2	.	CASGLLPRGSGELFF	TGTGCCAGCGGCCTCCTCCCCCGAGGGTCCGGGGAGCTGTTTTTT
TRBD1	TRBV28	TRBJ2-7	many	CASKQGYRHEQYF	TGTGCCAGCAAACAGGGGTACCGTCACGAGCAGTACTTC
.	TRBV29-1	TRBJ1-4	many	CSVAEQGSTNEKLFF	TGCAGCGTTGCAGAGCAGGGGTCTACTAATGAAAAACTGTTTTTT
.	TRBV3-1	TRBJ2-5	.	CASSQEGRETQYF	TGTGCCAGCAGCCAAGAGGGCCGGGAGACCCAGTACTTC
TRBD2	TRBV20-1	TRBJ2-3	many	CSGSVAGDSTDTQYF	TGCAGTGGGTCTGTAGCGGGGGATAGCACAGATACGCAGTATTTT
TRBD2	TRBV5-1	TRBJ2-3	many	CASSFGLAGAPYGQYF	TGCGCCAGCAGCTTCGGACTAGCGGGGGCCCCCTACGGGCAGTATTTT
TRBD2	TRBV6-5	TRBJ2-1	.	CASRSRGLAYNEQFF	TGTGCCAGCAGGTCTCGGGGACTAGCCTACAATGAGCAGTTCTTC
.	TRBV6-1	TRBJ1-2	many	CASIGNNYGYTF	TGTGCCAGCATTGGTAATAACTATGGCTACACCTTC
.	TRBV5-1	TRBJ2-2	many	CASSLGDLNTGELFF	TGCGCCAGCAGCTTGGGGGACCTGAACACCGGGGAGCTGTTTTTT
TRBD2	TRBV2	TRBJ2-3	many	CARAGPGADTQYF	TGTGCCAGAGCGGGGCCCGGGGCAGATACGCAGTATTTT
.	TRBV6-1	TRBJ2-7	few	CASTPGVGGYEQYF	TGTGCCAGCACCCCTGGGGTAGGGGGCTACGAGCAGTACTTC
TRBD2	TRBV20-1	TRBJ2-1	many	CSARPLLAGSYNEQFF	TGCAGTGCTAGACCTCTCCTAGCGGGGTCCTACAATGAGCAGTTCTTC
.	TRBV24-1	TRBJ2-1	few	CATSDLRLAEVMNEQFF	TGTGCCACCAGTGATTTAAGGTTAGCGGAGGTGATGAATGAGCAGTTCTTC